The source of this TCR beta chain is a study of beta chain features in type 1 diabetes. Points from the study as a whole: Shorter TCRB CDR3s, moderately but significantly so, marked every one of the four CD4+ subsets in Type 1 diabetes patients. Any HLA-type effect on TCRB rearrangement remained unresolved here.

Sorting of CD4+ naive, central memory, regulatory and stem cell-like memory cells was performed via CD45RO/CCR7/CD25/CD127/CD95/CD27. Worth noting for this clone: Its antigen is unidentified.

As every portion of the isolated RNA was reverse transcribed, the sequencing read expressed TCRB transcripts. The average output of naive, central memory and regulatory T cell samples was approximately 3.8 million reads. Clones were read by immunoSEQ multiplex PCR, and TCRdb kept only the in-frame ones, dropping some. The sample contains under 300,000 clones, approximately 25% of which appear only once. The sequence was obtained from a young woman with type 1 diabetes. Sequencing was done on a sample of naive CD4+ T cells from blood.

In DNA, the CDR3 is TGTGCCAGCAGCTTCCCGAGTGGGGCCAACGTCCTGACTTTC. Translation: CASSFPSGANVLTF. The gene calls are TRBV11-2 and TRBJ2-6; no clear D. The CDR3 extends over 14 amino acids. Trimming cost V 3 bases and J 3 bases, with 6 bases left between them. The germline V gene has CDR1 SGHAT and CDR2 FQNNGV.